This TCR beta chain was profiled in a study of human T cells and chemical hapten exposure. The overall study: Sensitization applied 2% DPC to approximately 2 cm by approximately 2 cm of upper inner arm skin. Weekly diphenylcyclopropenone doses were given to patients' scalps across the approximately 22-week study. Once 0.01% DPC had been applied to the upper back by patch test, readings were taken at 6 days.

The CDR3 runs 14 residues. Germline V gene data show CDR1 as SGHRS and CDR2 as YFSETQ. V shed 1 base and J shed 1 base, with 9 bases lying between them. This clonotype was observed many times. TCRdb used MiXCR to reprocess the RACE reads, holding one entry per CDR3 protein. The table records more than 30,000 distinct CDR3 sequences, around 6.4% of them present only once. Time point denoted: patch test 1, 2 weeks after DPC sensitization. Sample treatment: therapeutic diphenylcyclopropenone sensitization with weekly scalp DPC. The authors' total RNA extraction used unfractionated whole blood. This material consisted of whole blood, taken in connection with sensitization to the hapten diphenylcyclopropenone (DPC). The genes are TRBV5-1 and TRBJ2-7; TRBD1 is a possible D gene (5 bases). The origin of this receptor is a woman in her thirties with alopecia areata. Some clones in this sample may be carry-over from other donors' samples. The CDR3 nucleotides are TGCGCCAGCAGCTTGTGGGGCAGATCCTACGAGCAGTACTTC. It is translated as CASSLWGRSYEQYF.